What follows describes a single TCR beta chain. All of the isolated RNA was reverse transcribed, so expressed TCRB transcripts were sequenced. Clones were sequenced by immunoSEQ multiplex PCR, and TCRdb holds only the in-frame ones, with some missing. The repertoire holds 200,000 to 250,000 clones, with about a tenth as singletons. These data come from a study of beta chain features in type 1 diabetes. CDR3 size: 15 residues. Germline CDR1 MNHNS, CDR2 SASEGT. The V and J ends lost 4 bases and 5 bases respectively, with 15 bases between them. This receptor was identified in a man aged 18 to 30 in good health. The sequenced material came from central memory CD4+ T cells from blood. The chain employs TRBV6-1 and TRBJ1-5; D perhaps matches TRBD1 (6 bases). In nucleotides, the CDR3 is TGTGCCAGCAGTGGGACAGTACCTATTTATCAGCCCCAGCATTTT. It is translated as CASSGTVPIYQPQHF.